This is a list of T cell receptor beta chains from one sample in a study of cytomegalovirus exposure and HLA in healthy donors. Assay used: immunoSEQ multiplex PCR; TCRdb lists only in-frame clones, some missing. Of some 180,000 clones in the sample, roughly 81% were seen once. The material sequenced was PBMCs. The receptors here all came from a woman in her thirties in good health and CMV-seronegative. The conserved cysteine and the conserved F or W are not part of the CDR3 here.

v_gene	j_gene	CDR3aa
TRBV27	TRBJ1-4	ATKSAVNEKLF
TRBV19	TRBJ1-4	ASSVDRGTNEKLF
TRBV7-9	TRBJ2-3	ASAQAASTDTQY
TRBV29-1	TRBJ1-2	SDPGGYT
TRBV15	TRBJ1-2	ATSRGLDNGHGYT
TRBV19	TRBJ1-5	ASSIGQGSNQPQH
TRBV7-2	TRBJ1-5	ASSPGTGGQPQH
TRBV18	TRBJ1-5	ASSPQGDSSQPQH
TRBV6-1	TRBJ1-3	ASTPGGSGNTIY
TRBV28	TRBJ2-3	ASSPVGGDTDTQY
TRBV2	TRBJ1-5	ASTTGGTQPQH
TRBV6-1	TRBJ1-5	ASSEEQGRNQPQH
TRBV5-4	TRBJ2-2	ASSIKTLGQGRSGELF
TRBV6-6	TRBJ2-3	ASSYVSRSTDTQY
TRBV10-1	TRBJ2-3	ASSDRGSGRGLGTDTQY
TRBV30	TRBJ2-7	AWSVSGGREQY
TRBV7-8	TRBJ1-1	ASSFNRANTEAF
TRBV5-4	TRBJ2-1	ASSSTGHSYNEQF
TRBV25-1	TRBJ2-2	ASRPGQGFPGELF
TRBV29-1	TRBJ1-1	SVKGSVYTEAF
TRBV5-1	TRBJ2-3	ASSLLAGFTDTQY
TRBV28	TRBJ1-2	ASSPSRGRSFSYGYT
TRBV19	TRBJ2-1	ASSGQAGGRHEQF
TRBV18	TRBJ2-3	ASSPLTGLASDTQY
TRBV5-1	TRBJ2-7	ASSADTSSYEQY
TRBV10-3	TRBJ2-3	AISEPEAGTSGGSTDTQY
TRBV10-1	TRBJ2-7	ASSGGTPLGEQY
TRBV30	TRBJ1-1	AWSVRQEEAF
TRBV28	TRBJ2-7	ASSSSSGAGYEQY
TRBV27	TRBJ1-2	ASSRQTGREGYT
TRBV5-1	TRBJ1-1	ASSLGTGNTEAF
TRBV7-9	TRBJ2-7	ASSYGQNYEQY
TRBV7-9	TRBJ2-6	ASSSQWSGANVLT